This entry lists 29 T cell receptor beta chains sequenced from one sample in a study of cytomegalovirus exposure and HLA in healthy donors. PCR amplification relied on 60 Vbeta primers (plus 13 Jbeta primers). Profiled with immunoSEQ multiplex PCR; TCRdb holds only in-frame clones, not every one. The sample holds under 150,000 clones; around four fifths are singletons and the top ten take about 2.6%. The sequenced sample was PBMCs. These TCRs come from a boy aged 2 to 9 in good health and CMV-seronegative.

This clone was counted a single time. The junction differs from germline at one of its ends, possibly a read error. The J gene is TRBJ1-1, the V gene TRBV7-9; TRBD1 matches at 7 bases. CDR1 and CDR2 (germline): SEHNR, FQNEAQ (reference sequence). The CDR3 totals 16 residues. CDR3 in DNA: TGTTCCAGCAGCTTAACACAGGGGATAGGGAACACTGAAGCTTTCTTT. Its translation: CSSSLTQGIGNTEAFF.

V usage is TRBV5-5 and J usage is TRBJ2-7; 9 bases line up with TRBD2. Germline trimming cut 0 bases from V and 3 bases from J; bases unmatched to any gene: 4. The V gene's germline CDR1 is SGHKS and CDR2 YYEKEE (reference sequence). This CDR3 spans 15 amino acids. The CDR3 nucleotides read TGTGCCAGCAGCTTGGGACTAGCGGACCTCTACGAGCAGTACTTC. It codes for CASSLGLADLYEQYF.

This clone was seen more than once but under ten times. The rearrangement uses TRBV6-1 and TRBJ1-2; tentative D call: TRBD1 (5 bases). The CDR3 has 15 residues. Germline loops: CDR1 MNHNS, CDR2 SASEGT. The V gene lost 5 bases and the J gene lost 0 bases, with 13 bases spanning the gap. The CDR3 DNA follows: TGTGCCAGCAGTTCCTGGGGCAGGGCTAACTATGGCTACACCTTC. Its translation is CASSSWGRANYGYTF.

This clone was observed a few times. V usage is TRBV25-1 and J usage is TRBJ1-4, with 7 bases lining up with TRBD1. The ends lost 2 bases at V and 7 bases at J; junction bases unmatched: 7. The CDR3 has 15 amino acids. Looked up from germline, CDR1 is MGHDK and CDR2 is SYGVNS. CDR3 amino acids: CASSELWQGGEKLFF. The CDR3, as DNA: TGTGCCAGCAGTGAACTATGGCAGGGGGGTGAAAAACTGTTTTTT. The full variable domain, rest sourced from reference TRBV25-1 and TRBJ1-4, is EADIYQTPRYLVIGTGKKITLECSQTMGHDKMYWYQQDPGMELHLIHYSYGVNSTEKGDLSSESTVSRIRTEHFPLTLESARPSHTSQYLCASSELWQGGEKLFFGSGTQLSVL.

The V gene is TRBV6-5, the J gene TRBJ2-7; 8 bases align to TRBD2. The junction had 2 bases not matched to a gene; V was cut back by 6 bases and J by 7 bases. CDR3 length equals 11 residues. Germline V gene data show CDR1 as MNHEY and CDR2 as SVGAGI. The CDR3 loop reads CASRTGGEQYF. CDR3 nucleotides: TGTGCCAGCAGGACGGGAGGGGAGCAGTACTTC.

The sample holds one count of this clone. The chain couples TRBV7-2 to TRBJ2-1; D is perhaps TRBD2 (6 bases). Trimming left V 5 bases short and J 4 bases short, with 21 bases between. Looked up from germline, CDR1 is SGHTA and CDR2 is FQGNSA. This CDR3 is 17 amino acids long. The chain's CDR3 is CASSQYSGDLNYNEQFF. CDR3 DNA sequence: TGTGCCAGCAGCCAATACTCGGGGGACCTAAATTACAATGAGCAGTTCTTC.

The chain combines TRBV5-1 with TRBJ1-5, with D possibly TRBD1 on 5 matching bases. This CDR3 contains 15 residues. The ends were cut back, 0 bases at V and 0 bases at J, with 7 bases in the middle. Germline CDR1 and CDR2: SGHRS and YFSETQ. DNA for the CDR3: TGCGCCAGCAGCTTGGGGGGCCATAGCAATCAGCCCCAGCATTTT. Amino acid sequence: CASSLGGHSNQPQHF.

This chain joins TRBV11-3 and TRBJ2-2, with D possibly TRBD2 on 5 matching bases. This CDR3 is 16 amino acids long. V was pared by 6 bases and J by 3 bases, with 17 bases between. Germline V lookup: CDR1 SGHNT, CDR2 YENEEA. Here the CDR3 DNA reads TGTGCCAGCAGGGATAGAACTAGAAGTGACACCGGGGAGCTGTTTTTT. Amino acid sequence: CASRDRTRSDTGELFF.

This clone was counted between two and nine times. The chain is built from TRBV18 and TRBJ2-5; a possible D gene is TRBD1 (6 bases). The CDR3 is 14 amino acids. CDR1 KGHSH and CDR2 LQKENI come from the germline V gene. Trimming removed 2 bases from V and 2 bases from J, with 9 bases in between. CDR3 sequence: CASSPSRGQETQYF. For the CDR3, the DNA is TGTGCCAGCTCACCATCCAGGGGTCAAGAGACCCAGTACTTC.

The chain has TRBV5-4 and TRBJ2-2; tentatively, D is TRBD2 (5 bases). The CDR3 extends over 14 amino acids. Germline CDR1 and CDR2: SGHNT and YYREEE (reference sequence). The V end was cut by 2 bases, the J end by 4 bases, with 9 bases between. The CDR3 loop is CASSLVRGTGELFF. DNA for the CDR3: TGTGCCAGCAGCTTAGTTCGGGGCACCGGGGAGCTGTTTTTT.

V and J are TRBV5-1 and TRBJ1-2; D might be TRBD1 (6 bases). Germline V CDR1 and CDR2: SGHRS, YFSETQ. The CDR3 extends over 16 amino acids. Trimming took off 1 base at V and 1 base at J, with 14 bases between the two ends. The CDR3 sequence is CASSLMQGKYNYGYTF. CDR3 DNA: TGCGCCAGCAGCTTGATGCAGGGGAAGTATAACTATGGCTACACCTTC.

The rearrangement joins TRBV29-1 to TRBJ2-7; tentatively, D is TRBD2 (6 bases). Germline V gene sequence: CDR1 SQVTM, CDR2 ANQGSEA. Trimming took 5 bases from V and 0 from J, leaving 14 bases between them. There are 14 residues in the CDR3. CDR3 nucleotides: TGCAGCGTTTCCGGGACTGAAAGCTCCTACGAGCAGTACTTC. It codes for CSVSGTESSYEQYF.

This chain joins TRBV6-1 and TRBJ2-5, with D perhaps TRBD1 (6 bases). CDR3 size: 13 residues. The V gene lost 4 bases and the J gene lost 3 bases, with 9 bases spanning the gap. Germline assignment: CDR1 MNHNS and CDR2 SASEGT. CDR3: CASSVTGKETQYF. Written as DNA, the CDR3 is TGTGCCAGCAGTGTCACAGGGAAAGAGACCCAGTACTTC.

The V gene is TRBV9, the J gene TRBJ2-7, with D possibly being TRBD1 (5 bases). Between the trimmed V and J ends, which lost 4 bases and 6 bases, there was a span of 17 bases. This CDR3 is built from 14 residues. CDR1 is SGDLS, CDR2 YYNGEE, per germline. CDR3 protein: CASSLSLKGSEQYF. The CDR3 DNA reads TGTGCCAGCAGCCTCTCTTTGAAGGGGTCCGAGCAGTACTTC.

The chain recombines TRBV6-5 with TRBJ2-3, with a tentative D call TRBD2 (5 bases). The CDR3 loop spans 12 amino acids. The V end lost 5 bases, the J end lost 9 bases, and 12 bases lay between the germline ends. The V gene's germline CDR1 is MNHEY and CDR2 SVGAGI. CDR3 protein: CASSNSAVTQYF. In nucleotides, the CDR3 is TGTGCCAGCAGTAATAGCGCGGTAACGCAGTATTTT.

J is TRBJ2-7 and V is TRBV28, with D possibly matching TRBD1 (5 bases). This CDR3 is built from 13 residues. Looked up from germline, CDR1 is MDHEN and CDR2 is SYDVKM. The ends were cut back, 2 bases at V and 3 bases at J, with 8 bases in the middle. DNA of the CDR3: TGTGCCAGCAGTTTAGGGGCAGACTACGAGCAGTACTTC. Protein: CASSLGADYEQYF.

The genes are TRBV5-5 and TRBJ2-7, with D possibly being TRBD1 (6 bases). Germline loops: CDR1 SGHKS, CDR2 YYEKEE (reference sequence). V lost 7 bases and J lost 1, with 12 bases in between. This CDR3 has 13 residues. CDR3 amino acids: CASGTGRSYEQYF. For the CDR3, the DNA is TGTGCCAGCGGTACAGGGCGATCCTACGAGCAGTACTTC.

The rearrangement links TRBV27 to TRBJ2-2; D is possibly TRBD2 (6 bases). The CDR3 length is 13 residues. V gave up 6 bases and J gave up 7 bases, with 12 bases separating them. Germline V gives CDR1 MNHEY, CDR2 SMNVEV (reference sequence). The CDR3 spells CASRPQGGGELFF. CDR3 DNA sequence: TGTGCCAGCAGGCCCCAGGGAGGCGGGGAGCTGTTTTTT.

The V and J genes are TRBV7-3 and TRBJ2-4, with 8 nucleotides matching TRBD1. V lost 5 bases to trimming and J lost 9 bases; unmatched junction nucleotides: 6. The germline V gene has CDR1 SGHTA and CDR2 FQGTGA. CDR3 size: 13 residues. The CDR3 sequence: CASSPRDRSIQYF. CDR3 sequence (DNA): TGTGCCAGCAGCCCCCGGGACAGGAGCATTCAGTACTTC.

The DNA of the CDR3 is TGTGCCAGCAGCCATTACGACTCGTGGAATAATGAGCAGTTCTTC. It is translated as CASSHYDSWNNEQFF. The chain uses TRBV14 and TRBJ2-1; no definite D call. This CDR3 comprises 15 residues. CDR1 is SGHDN, CDR2 FVKESK, per germline. V gave up 3 bases and J gave up 7 bases, with 16 bases separating them.

This chain uses TRBV5-1 with TRBJ2-1, with D perhaps TRBD2 (6 bases). V lost 2 bases and J lost 10, with 19 bases in between. Germline-derived CDR1 and CDR2 are SGHRS and YFSETQ. This CDR3 contains 15 residues. The CDR3 sequence is CASSFATPSAQEQFF. The CDR3 DNA is TGCGCCAGCAGCTTTGCAACCCCTAGCGCTCAAGAGCAGTTCTTC.

This clone was found once. The chain uses TRBV10-3 and TRBJ1-1; TRBD1 agrees at 11 bases. Germline loops: CDR1 ENHRY, CDR2 SYGVKD. The junction had 4 bases not matched to a gene; V was cut back by 4 bases and J by 6 bases. There are 14 residues in the CDR3. CDR3 nucleotide sequence: TGTGCCATCAGTGCCGGGACAGGGGGTCCTGAAGCTTTCTTT. Encoded protein: CAISAGTGGPEAFF.

The CDR3: CASSSGGGSFNEQFF. The CDR3 DNA follows: TGTGCCAGCAGTAGCGGGGGGGGTTCATTTAATGAGCAGTTCTTC. The chain employs TRBV13 and TRBJ2-1; 11 bases map to TRBD2. The CDR3 has 15 residues. Germline CDR1 and CDR2: PRHDT and FYEKMQ (reference sequence). Losses at the gene ends were 6 bases for V and 7 bases for J; bases not matched to a gene: 8.

This clone was counted a single time. The chain employs TRBV28 and TRBJ2-2, with no clear D. The CDR3 spans 13 residues. V gave up 5 bases and J gave up 4 bases, with 8 bases separating them. Germline V gene lookup returns CDR1 MDHEN and CDR2 SYDVKM. CDR3 DNA sequence: TGTGCCAGCAGTAGACTCCGCACCGGGGAGCTGTTTTTT. Amino acid sequence: CASSRLRTGELFF.

V and J are TRBV28 and TRBJ2-6; D gene unclear. The germline V and J ends were trimmed by 5 bases and 1 base, with 3 bases remaining between them. This CDR3 is built from 13 residues. The germline gives CDR1 MDHEN, CDR2 SYDVKM. The CDR3 nucleotides are TGTGCCAGCAGTCATTCTGGGGCCAACGTCCTGACTTTC. This sequence encodes CASSHSGANVLTF.

The CDR3 region has the DNA TGTGCCGCCCGTCCGGGACAGGGCCCAACTAATGAAAAACTGTTTTTT. It is translated as CAARPGQGPTNEKLFF. The V gene is TRBV10-3, the J gene TRBJ1-4, with 9 nucleotides matching TRBD1. V trimming: 11 bases; J trimming: 0 bases; junction bases outside the gene matches: 10. CDR1 is ENHRY and CDR2 is SYGVKD in the germline V gene. CDR3 length: 16 amino acids.

The chain employs TRBV9 and TRBJ2-1; 8 nucleotides align to TRBD2. Germline values: CDR1 SGDLS, CDR2 YYNGEE. The CDR3 consists of 15 residues. Trimming removed 3 bases from V and 1 base from J; junction bases left unmatched: 3. The CDR3 region is CASSAGGNSYNEQFF. DNA for the CDR3: TGTGCCAGCAGCGCGGGGGGGAATTCCTACAATGAGCAGTTCTTC.

Written as DNA, the CDR3 is TGTGCCAGCAGCGTCCTGTTCAATCAGCCCCAGCATTTT. The encoded protein is CASSVLFNQPQHF. This chain joins TRBV27 and TRBJ1-5; D ambiguous. V was trimmed by 6 bases and J by 3 bases, leaving 9 bases between them. CDR3 length: 13 amino acids. Germline V gene sequence: CDR1 MNHEY, CDR2 SMNVEV (reference sequence).

The chain recombines TRBV7-2 with TRBJ2-2; perhaps TRBD2 as D (7 bases). CDR1 and CDR2 (germline): SGHTA, FQGNSA. CDR3 length: 14 amino acids. V dropped 9 bases and J dropped 1 base, with 12 bases sitting between them. CDR3 loop: CARGGAGNTGELFF. The CDR3 region has the DNA TGTGCCAGGGGGGGGGCGGGGAACACCGGGGAGCTGTTTTTT.